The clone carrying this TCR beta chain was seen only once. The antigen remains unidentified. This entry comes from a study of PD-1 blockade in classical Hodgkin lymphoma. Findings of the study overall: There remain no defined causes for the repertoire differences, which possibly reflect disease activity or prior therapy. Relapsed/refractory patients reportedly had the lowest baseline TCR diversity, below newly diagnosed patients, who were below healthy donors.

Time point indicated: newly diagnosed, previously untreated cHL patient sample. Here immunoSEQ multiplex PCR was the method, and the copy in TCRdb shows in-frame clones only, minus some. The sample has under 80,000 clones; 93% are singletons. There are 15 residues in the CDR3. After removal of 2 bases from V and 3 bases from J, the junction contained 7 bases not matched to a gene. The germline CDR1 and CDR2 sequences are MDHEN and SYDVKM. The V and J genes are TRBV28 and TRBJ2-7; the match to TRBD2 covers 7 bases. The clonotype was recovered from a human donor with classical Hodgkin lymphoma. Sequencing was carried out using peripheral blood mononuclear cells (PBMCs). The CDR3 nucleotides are TGTGCCAGCAGTTTACCCCTAGCGGCCAGCTACGAGCAGTACTTC. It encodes CASSLPLAASYEQYF.